This passage covers 2 T cell receptor beta chains from one sample sequenced in a study of patients and donors after allogeneic stem cell transplantation. One entry per CDR3 protein, called by TCRdb with MiXCR from the RT-PCR reads. The top ten hold roughly 6% of the sample, which has about a million distinct CDR3 sequences, 15% to 20% seen once. The sequencing input was blood, either unsorted or a sorted T cell fraction (not recorded which). These receptors came from a human donor who was either an allogeneic HSCT recipient or a stem cell or donor lymphocyte infusion donor (not recorded which). It is not recorded whose cells these are; they may come from a transplant donor.

V usage is TRBV15 and J usage is TRBJ1-1, with TRBD1 matching over 7 bases. Germline-derived CDR1 and CDR2 are LNHNV and YYDKDF (reference sequence). The trim removed 4 bases at V and 1 base at J, leaving 6 bases unmatched. The CDR3 covers 15 residues. CDR3 residues: CATSKTWTGNTEAFF. The CDR3 region has the DNA TGTGCCACCAGCAAAACGTGGACAGGGAACACTGAAGCTTTCTTT. Based on the CDR3 plus reference TRBV15 and TRBJ1-1, the full variable domain is DAMVIQNPRYQVTQFGKPVTLSCSQTLNHNVMYWYQQKSSQAPKLLFHYYDKDFNNEADTPDNFQSRRPNTSFCFLDIRSPGLGDTAMYLCATSKTWTGNTEAFFGQGTRLTVV.

The V gene is TRBV2, the J gene TRBJ2-5; D is unclear. With 8 bases removed from V and 6 bases from J, the gap between germline ends came to 13 bases. CDR1 is SNHLY and CDR2 is FYNNEI in the germline V gene. The CDR3 has 12 residues. As DNA, the CDR3 is TGTGCCAGCTCCCCCTCTAGGCAGACCCAGTACTTC. It codes for CASSPSRQTQYF.